The 25 T cell receptor beta chains below come from one sample, sequenced in a study of cytomegalovirus exposure and HLA in healthy donors. The PCR made use of 60 Vbeta and 13 Jbeta primers. The protocol was immunoSEQ multiplex PCR, while the TCRdb copy is restricted to in-frame clones and leaves out a portion. Here the sample spans fewer than 200,000 clones, roughly four fifths being singletons. Sample: PBMCs. These receptors were obtained from a man in his late teens or twenties in good health and CMV-seronegative.

The chain has TRBV2 and TRBJ1-5; D might be TRBD1 (5 bases). CDR3 length: 15 amino acids. CDR1 is SNHLY and CDR2 is FYNNEI in the germline V gene. V was cut by 4 bases and J by 0 bases, with 10 bases left in between. CDR3 in DNA: TGTGCCAGCAGTGCTGGACACAATAGCAATCAGCCCCAGCATTTT. Encoded protein: CASSAGHNSNQPQHF.

The V call is TRBV28, the J call TRBJ2-3, with 13 bases aligning to TRBD2. This CDR3 comprises 17 residues. V trimming: 3 bases; J trimming: 3 bases; junction bases outside the gene matches: 6. Germline-derived CDR1 and CDR2 are MDHEN and SYDVKM. Written as DNA, the CDR3 is TGTGCCAGCAGTTTCCCTACTAGCGGGAGGGTAACAGATACGCAGTATTTT. It codes for CASSFPTSGRVTDTQYF.

The gene calls are TRBV10-3 and TRBJ1-3; D gene unclear. Germline V lookup: CDR1 ENHRY, CDR2 SYGVKD. This CDR3 contains 16 residues. V dropped 3 bases and J dropped 4 bases, with 16 bases sitting between them. This CDR3 reads CAISESPGVVGNTIYF. The CDR3 DNA sequence: TGTGCCATCAGTGAATCTCCCGGGGTTGTCGGAAACACCATATATTTT.

The gene calls are TRBV25-1 and TRBJ2-3; 9 bases match TRBD2. V lost 4 bases, J lost 1 base, and 12 bases stayed unmatched. Germline assignment: CDR1 MGHDK and CDR2 SYGVNS. The CDR3 extends over 18 amino acids. CDR3: CASSVGLAGGPGTDTQYF. CDR3 in DNA: TGTGCCAGCAGTGTTGGCCTCGCGGGAGGGCCGGGCACAGATACGCAGTATTTT.

The chain links TRBV7-9 to TRBJ2-3, with D unresolved. CDR1 and CDR2 from the germline V gene are SEHNR and FQNEAQ (reference sequence). The CDR3 runs to 15 residues. V lost 1 base to trimming and J lost 6 bases, with 14 bases between them. DNA for the CDR3: TGTGCCAGCAGCTTAGGAATTGCGGCCGGGGATACGCAGTATTTT. It yields the protein CASSLGIAAGDTQYF.

V and J are TRBV6-5 and TRBJ1-2; possibly TRBD1 for D (6 bases). The V end lost 5 bases, the J end lost 7 bases, and 11 bases lay between the germline ends. This CDR3 has 12 amino acids. Looked up from germline, CDR1 is MNHEY and CDR2 is SVGAGI. The CDR3 nucleotides read TGTGCCAGCAGTAAGGGGGTCTCTGGCTACACCTTC. The encoded protein is CASSKGVSGYTF.

This clone has just one count. This sequence joins TRBV27 and TRBJ1-2; D uncertain. The CDR3 sequence is 14 residues long. The germline V gene has CDR1 MNHEY and CDR2 SMNVEV (reference sequence). Trimming left V 5 bases short and J 1 base short, with 11 bases between. CDR3 in DNA: TGTGCCAGCAGTCCGGGAGTTTTTAACTATGGCTACACCTTC. Translated: CASSPGVFNYGYTF.

V gene TRBV18 combines with J gene TRBJ2-7; D is ambiguous. The CDR3 is made up of 13 amino acids. Looked up from germline, CDR1 is KGHSH and CDR2 is LQKENI. V shed 2 bases and J shed 2 bases, with 7 bases lying between them. The CDR3 region has the DNA TGTGCCAGCTCACCAGCAGTCCCCTACGAGCAGTACTTC. Residues: CASSPAVPYEQYF.

The CDR3 loop reads CASSLFGAGGGEQFF. The CDR3 nucleotides are TGTGCCAGCAGCTTGTTCGGAGCGGGAGGGGGTGAGCAGTTCTTC. V usage is TRBV5-4 and J usage is TRBJ2-1, with 10 bases identical to TRBD2. With 1 base clipped from V and 9 bases from J, the junction kept 7 bases outside the gene matches. CDR1 is SGHNT, CDR2 YYREEE, per germline (reference sequence). The CDR3 is 15 amino acids.

V and J are TRBV7-2 and TRBJ2-5; the match to TRBD2 covers 8 bases. J was trimmed by 5 bases and V by 6 bases; bases with no gene match: 14. Germline V lookup: CDR1 SGHTA, CDR2 FQGNSA. The length of the CDR3 is 16 residues. The CDR3 DNA sequence: TGTGCCAGCAGTCCTACGGGAGGGCACCTGGGGGAGACCCAGTACTTC. Translating it yields CASSPTGGHLGETQYF. The variable domain in full, with the rest retrieved from reference TRBV7-2 and TRBJ2-5, is GAGVSQSPSNKVTEKGKDVELRCDPISGHTALYWYRQSLGQGLEFLIYFQGNSAPDKSGLPSDRFSAERTGGSVSTLTIQRTQQEDSAVYLCASSPTGGHLGETQYFGPGTRLLVL.

The chain uses TRBV11-2 and TRBJ2-5, with D unclear. The CDR3 sequence is 17 residues long. Germline CDR1 is SGHAT and CDR2 is FQNNGV. Trimming took off 8 bases at V and 2 bases at J, with 24 bases between the two ends. For the CDR3, the DNA is TGTGCCAGCGCAGCCCACGCGGTCCTGAAGGAACAAGAGACCCAGTACTTC. This codes for CASAAHAVLKEQETQYF.

V gene TRBV6-5 combines with J gene TRBJ1-2; 7 bases agree with TRBD1. The CDR3 is made up of 16 amino acids. V trimming: 2 bases; J trimming: 6 bases; junction bases outside the gene matches: 12. The germline gives CDR1 MNHEY, CDR2 SVGAGI. CDR3: CASSYDPPTGANGYTF. CDR3 DNA: TGTGCCAGCAGTTACGATCCTCCTACAGGGGCCAATGGCTACACCTTC.

The chain has TRBV7-6 and TRBJ2-2; 8 bases are shared with TRBD2. CDR1 SGHVS and CDR2 FNYEAQ come from the germline V gene. The CDR3 is made up of 16 amino acids. Trimming at V came to 5 bases and at J to 7 bases, leaving 12 bases not matched to a gene. Written as DNA, the CDR3 is TGTGCCAGCAGCCCCCCCGGGGGGGGGAAGGTCGGGGAGCTGTTTTTT. The encoded protein is CASSPPGGGKVGELFF.

V and J are TRBV28 and TRBJ2-1, with 7 bases lining up with TRBD2. J gave up 0 bases and V 6 bases, and 8 bases lay outside the gene matches. The CDR3 has 16 residues. Germline assignment: CDR1 MDHEN and CDR2 SYDVKM. DNA for the CDR3: TGTGCCAGCAGCCTTTCTAGCGGTAGCTCCTACAATGAGCAGTTCTTC. Translation gives CASSLSSGSSYNEQFF.

This clone was observed many times. The V call is TRBV25-1, the J call TRBJ2-3, with 7 bases lining up with TRBD2. The CDR3 consists of 14 residues. Losses at the gene ends were 2 bases for V and 2 bases for J; bases not matched to a gene: 1. Germline V gene sequence: CDR1 MGHDK, CDR2 SYGVNS. CDR3: CASSEAGDTDTQYF. The CDR3 nucleotides read TGTGCCAGCAGTGAAGCGGGAGACACAGATACGCAGTATTTT.

V is TRBV29-1 and J is TRBJ2-2; perhaps TRBD2 as D (5 bases). The germline gives CDR1 SQVTM, CDR2 ANQGSEA. This CDR3 is built from 16 residues. Deletions cut 0 bases from V and 3 bases from J, with 14 bases between. This CDR3 reads CSVEDPTGFYTGELFF. CDR3 bases: TGCAGCGTTGAAGATCCCACGGGGTTCTACACCGGGGAGCTGTTTTTT.

The chain uses TRBV25-1 and TRBJ2-7; no clear D. Germline V CDR1 and CDR2: MGHDK, SYGVNS. The CDR3 is 13 residues long. Trimming stripped 6 bases from V and 3 bases from J, with 12 bases between. CDR3 nucleotide sequence: TGTGCCAGCAGGGGCTCTGGGTTCTACGAGCAGTACTTC. Translated, it gives CASRGSGFYEQYF.

V gene TRBV6-5 combines with J gene TRBJ2-7; 10 nucleotides align to TRBD1. From germline, CDR1 is MNHEY and CDR2 SVGAGI. CDR3 size: 16 residues. V lost 2 bases, J lost 5 bases, and 9 bases stayed unmatched. DNA of the CDR3: TGTGCCAGCAGTTACAAGGGTTGGGACAGGGGACACGAGCAGTACTTC. Translating it yields CASSYKGWDRGHEQYF.

The chain employs TRBV6-4 and TRBJ2-1, with 10 bases lining up with TRBD2. The germline CDR1 and CDR2 sequences are MRHNA and SNTAGT. The length of the CDR3 is 16 residues. Trimming took 5 bases from V and 8 from J; bases not matched to a gene: 12. CDR3 DNA: TGTGCCAGCAGTCGAACGTTGGCTAGCGGGAGCGATGAGCAGTTCTTC. This sequence encodes CASSRTLASGSDEQFF.

This clone was counted a few times. The sample contains more than one DNA sequence encoding this CDR3. The chain links TRBV6-4 to TRBJ2-1; 9 bases fit TRBD2. CDR1 MRHNA and CDR2 SNTAGT come from the germline V gene. Losses at the gene ends were 0 bases for V and 4 bases for J; bases not matched to a gene: 1. CDR3 length: 15 amino acids. The CDR3, as DNA: TGTGCCAGCAGTGACTCTAGCGGGAGTTACAATGAGCAGTTCTTC. Its translation: CASSDSSGSYNEQFF.

This chain uses TRBV19 with TRBJ2-1; no definite D call. Germline V lookup: CDR1 LNHDA, CDR2 SQIVND (reference sequence). The CDR3 covers 14 residues. V dropped 5 bases and J dropped 0 bases, with 8 bases sitting between them. The chain's CDR3 is CASSRSSSYNEQFF. DNA of the CDR3: TGTGCCAGTAGTCGGTCTAGCTCCTACAATGAGCAGTTCTTC.

The chain has TRBV4-1 and TRBJ2-2, with D uncertain. The CDR3 is 15 residues long. Deletions cut 0 bases from V and 1 base from J, with 6 bases between. Germline CDR1 and CDR2: MGHRA and YSYEKL. CDR3 region: CASSQDGGNTGELFF. The CDR3 bases are TGCGCCAGCAGCCAAGATGGCGGGAACACCGGGGAGCTGTTTTTT.

The rearrangement joins TRBV18 to TRBJ2-2; 9 bases map to TRBD2. There are 16 residues in the CDR3. Unmatched junction bases numbered 2, after V lost 1 base and J lost 2 bases. The germline V gene encodes CDR1 KGHSH and CDR2 LQKENI. The CDR3 nucleotides read TGTGCCAGCTCACCACTGACTAGCGGAAACACCGGGGAGCTGTTTTTT. This translates into CASSPLTSGNTGELFF.

This clone was detected once. This chain uses TRBV7-6 with TRBJ2-5; 9 nucleotides line up with TRBD2. The germline V gene encodes CDR1 SGHVS and CDR2 FNYEAQ. CDR3 length equals 15 residues. Trimming at V came to 5 bases and at J to 5 bases, leaving 9 bases not matched to a gene. The CDR3 nucleotides read TGTGCCAGCAGCGAACTAGCGGGTTATCCGGAGACCCAGTACTTC. It yields the protein CASSELAGYPETQYF.

The chain has TRBV5-5 and TRBJ2-3, with 8 nucleotides matching TRBD2. The ends lost 6 bases at V and 3 bases at J; junction bases unmatched: 15. The CDR3 runs to 17 residues. CDR1 and CDR2 (germline): SGHKS, YYEKEE (reference sequence). The DNA of the CDR3 is TGTGCCAGCAATCTTCGCTTATTCGCGGGAGGTACAGATACGCAGTATTTT. This codes for CASNLRLFAGGTDTQYF. Complete variable domain (other parts from reference TRBV5-5 and TRBJ2-3): DAGVTQSPTHLIKTRGQQVTLRCSPISGHKSVSWYQQVLGQGPQFIFQYYEKEERGRGNFPDRFSARQFPNYSSELNVNALLLGDSALYLCASNLRLFAGGTDTQYFGPGTRLTVL.